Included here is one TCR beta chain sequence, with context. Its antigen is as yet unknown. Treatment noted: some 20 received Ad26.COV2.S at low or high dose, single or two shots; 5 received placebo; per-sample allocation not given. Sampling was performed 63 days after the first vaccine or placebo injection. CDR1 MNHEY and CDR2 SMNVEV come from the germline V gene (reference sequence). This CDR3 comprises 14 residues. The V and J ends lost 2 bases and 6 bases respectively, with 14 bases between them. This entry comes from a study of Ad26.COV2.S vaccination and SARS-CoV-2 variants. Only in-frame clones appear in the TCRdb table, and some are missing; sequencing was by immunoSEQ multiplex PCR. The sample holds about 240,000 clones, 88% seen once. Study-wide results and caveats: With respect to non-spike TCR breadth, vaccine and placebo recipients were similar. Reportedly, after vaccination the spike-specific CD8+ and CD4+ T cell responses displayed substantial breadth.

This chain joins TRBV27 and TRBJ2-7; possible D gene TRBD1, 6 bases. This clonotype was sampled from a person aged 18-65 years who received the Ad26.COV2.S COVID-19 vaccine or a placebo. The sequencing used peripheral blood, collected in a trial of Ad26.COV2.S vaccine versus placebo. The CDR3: CASSLGQGSSEQYF. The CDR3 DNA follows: TGTGCCAGCAGTTTAGGGCAGGGGAGTTCCGAGCAGTACTTC.